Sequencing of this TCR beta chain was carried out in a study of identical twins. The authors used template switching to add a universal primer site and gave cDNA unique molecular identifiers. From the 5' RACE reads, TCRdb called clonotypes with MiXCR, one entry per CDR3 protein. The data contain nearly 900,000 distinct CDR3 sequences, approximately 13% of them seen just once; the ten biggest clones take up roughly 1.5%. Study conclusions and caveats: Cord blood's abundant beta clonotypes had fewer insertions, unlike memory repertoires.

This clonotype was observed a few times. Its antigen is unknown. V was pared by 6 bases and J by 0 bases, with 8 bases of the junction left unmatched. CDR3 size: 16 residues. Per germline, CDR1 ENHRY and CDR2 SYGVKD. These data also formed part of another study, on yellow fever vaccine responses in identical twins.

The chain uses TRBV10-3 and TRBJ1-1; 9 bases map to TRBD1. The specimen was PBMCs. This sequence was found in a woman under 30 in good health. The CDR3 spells CAIRAGTGIMNTEAFF. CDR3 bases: TGTGCCATCAGGGCCGGGACAGGGATAATGAACACTGAAGCTTTCTTT.